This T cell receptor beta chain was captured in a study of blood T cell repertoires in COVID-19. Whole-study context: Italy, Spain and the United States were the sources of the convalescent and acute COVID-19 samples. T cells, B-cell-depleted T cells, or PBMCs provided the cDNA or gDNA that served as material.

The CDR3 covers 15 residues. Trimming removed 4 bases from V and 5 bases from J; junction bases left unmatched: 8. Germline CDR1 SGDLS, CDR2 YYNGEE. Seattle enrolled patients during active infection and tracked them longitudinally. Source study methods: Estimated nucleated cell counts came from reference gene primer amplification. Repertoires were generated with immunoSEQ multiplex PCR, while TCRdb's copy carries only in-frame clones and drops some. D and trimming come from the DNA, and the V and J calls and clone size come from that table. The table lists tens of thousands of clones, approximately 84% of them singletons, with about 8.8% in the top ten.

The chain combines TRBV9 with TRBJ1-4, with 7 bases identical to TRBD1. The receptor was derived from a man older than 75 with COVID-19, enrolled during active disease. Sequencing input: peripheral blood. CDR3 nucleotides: TGTGCCAGCAGCCCCCAGGACAGGACGAATGAAAAACTGTTTTTT. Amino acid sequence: CASSPQDRTNEKLFF.